The sequence of this T cell receptor (beta chain) was determined in a study of shared clonotypes between healthy human individuals. General study points: Some naive CD4 clonotypes, 4.5% to 5.5%, turned up in common across four donors. The study's rarefaction showed incomplete sorted-subset sequencing despite large depth. Tissue TCR repertoires likely differ from these blood-only repertoires.

Some clones are missing from TCRdb's copy, which holds only in-frame ones; the method was immunoSEQ multiplex PCR. The sample contains over a million clones, approximately 68% of which appear only once. The CDR3 extends over 16 amino acids. The germline gives CDR1 SEHNR, CDR2 FQNEAQ (reference sequence). Trimming shortened V by 8 bases and J by 0 bases, and 20 bases separated the two germline ends. A remark on this clone: What it binds is not known.

This sequence joins TRBV7-9 and TRBJ2-7; D is tentatively TRBD1 or TRBD2 (6 bases each). The TCR originated in a man between 18 and 29 years old in good health. Sequencing was carried out using memory CD4+ T cells sorted from blood. Subset in this sample: CD45RA-negative fraction. DNA of the CDR3: TGTGCCAGCCGCCTGGACCCGGGGGCAAACTCCTACGAGCAGTACTTC. Translating gives CASRLDPGANSYEQYF.